Listed below are T cell receptor beta chains from one sample, sequenced in a study of T cells after yellow fever vaccination. One entry per CDR3 protein, called by TCRdb with MiXCR from the 5' RACE reads. The sample includes a few hundred thousand distinct CDR3 sequences, approximately 3.2% of them seen just once. This sample comprised CD4+ T cells sorted from PBMCs, obtained 10 days after the yellow fever booster vaccination. The receptors were sampled from a man aged 18 to 30 who received the YFV17D yellow fever vaccine. Both conserved end residues are part of each CDR3. Fields, in order: V gene, J gene, clone size, D gene, CDR3 DNA, CDR3 protein. A D gene is named only where the DNA matches it firmly. Clone size appears in some rows only: once, few, many, or a class for an expanded clone.

v_call: TRBV6-2/TRBV6-3
j_call: TRBJ1-1
clone_size: few
d_call: NA
cdr3_nt: TGTGCCAGCAGACGTAGCGGGGCGAAGGCTTTCTTT
cdr3_aa: CASRRSGAKAFF

v_call: TRBV11-3
j_call: TRBJ2-3
clone_size: NA
d_call: NA
cdr3_nt: TGTGCCAGCAGCTTAACCCGGGGGGCAGGAGATACGCAGTATTTT
cdr3_aa: CASSLTRGAGDTQYF

v_call: TRBV3-1
j_call: TRBJ2-5
clone_size: many
d_call: NA
cdr3_nt: TGTGCCAGCAGCCAGGACGCGAGGGGTTGGGGAGAGACCCAGTACTTC
cdr3_aa: CASSQDARGWGETQYF

v_call: TRBV7-9
j_call: TRBJ1-1
clone_size: many
d_call: TRBD1
cdr3_nt: TGTGCCAGCAGCCGTCCCGGGACAGGGCCCGCTGAAGCTTTCTTT
cdr3_aa: CASSRPGTGPAEAFF

v_call: TRBV25-1
j_call: TRBJ2-3
clone_size: NA
d_call: NA
cdr3_nt: TGTGCCAGCAGTGAAGGCAGGGCCAGCGGTACGCAGTATTTT
cdr3_aa: CASSEGRASGTQYF

v_call: TRBV2
j_call: TRBJ2-5
clone_size: few
d_call: TRBD2
cdr3_nt: TGTGCCAGCAGCGGGGGGAGCGGAGGGACCCAGTACTTC
cdr3_aa: CASSGGSGGTQYF

v_call: TRBV15
j_call: TRBJ2-5
clone_size: many
d_call: NA
cdr3_nt: TGTGCCACCAGCAGAGGTGGGGGGCGACAAGAGACCCAGTACTTC
cdr3_aa: CATSRGGGRQETQYF

v_call: TRBV20-1
j_call: TRBJ2-5
clone_size: NA
d_call: NA
cdr3_nt: TGCAGTGCTAGAGTCCCAGGGGGAGGCGAGACCCAGTACTTC
cdr3_aa: CSARVPGGGETQYF

v_call: TRBV9
j_call: TRBJ2-1
clone_size: few
d_call: NA
cdr3_nt: TGTGCCAGCAGCGTATTCACTGGTGGTGAGCAGTTCTTC
cdr3_aa: CASSVFTGGEQFF

v_call: TRBV23-1
j_call: TRBJ2-7
clone_size: few
d_call: NA
cdr3_nt: TGCGCCAGCAGTCAAACACAGGGTTGCGAGCAGTACTTC
cdr3_aa: CASSQTQGCEQYF

v_call: TRBV5-6
j_call: TRBJ2-7
clone_size: few
d_call: NA
cdr3_nt: TGTGCCAGCAGCTTGAACGACGGAACCTACGAGCAGTACTTC
cdr3_aa: CASSLNDGTYEQYF

v_call: TRBV30
j_call: TRBJ1-2
clone_size: many
d_call: NA
cdr3_nt: TGTGCCTGGACGGAGAGTTGGGGACGAAATGGCTACACCTTC
cdr3_aa: CAWTESWGRNGYTF

v_call: TRBV6-4
j_call: TRBJ1-2
clone_size: many
d_call: NA
cdr3_nt: TGTGCCAGCAGTGACGGGGGCTCAAACTATGGCTACACCTTC
cdr3_aa: CASSDGGSNYGYTF

v_call: TRBV5-1
j_call: TRBJ2-2
clone_size: many
d_call: NA
cdr3_nt: TGCGCCAGCAGCTTGGCAGGGGTTGGAACCGGGGAGCTGTTTTTT
cdr3_aa: CASSLAGVGTGELFF

v_call: TRBV24-1
j_call: TRBJ2-5
clone_size: many
d_call: NA
cdr3_nt: TGTGCCACCAGTGATAGCGCGGATCAGGAGACCCAGTACTTC
cdr3_aa: CATSDSADQETQYF

v_call: TRBV6-1
j_call: TRBJ1-1
clone_size: NA
d_call: NA
cdr3_nt: TGTGCCAGCAGTGAACCGTTCAGCCAGAAGAACACTGAAGCTTTCTTT
cdr3_aa: CASSEPFSQKNTEAFF

v_call: TRBV7-3
j_call: TRBJ2-1
clone_size: many
d_call: NA
cdr3_nt: TGTGCCAGCAGCTTAACGGGTACAGGGCCTTCCTACAATGAGCAGTTCTTC
cdr3_aa: CASSLTGTGPSYNEQFF

v_call: TRBV6-6
j_call: TRBJ1-2
clone_size: many
d_call: NA
cdr3_nt: TGTGCCAGCAGCGACCGGGAGATCTATGGCTACACCTTC
cdr3_aa: CASSDREIYGYTF

v_call: TRBV7-2
j_call: TRBJ2-4
clone_size: many
d_call: NA
cdr3_nt: TGTGCCAGCAGCTTAGCCGGGGAAAACATTCAGTACTTC
cdr3_aa: CASSLAGENIQYF

v_call: TRBV7-9
j_call: TRBJ2-3
clone_size: NA
d_call: TRBD1
cdr3_nt: TGTGCCAGCAGCTTAGGACAGGGATCCAGATCGGGTACGCAGTATTTT
cdr3_aa: CASSLGQGSRSGTQYF